These T cell receptor beta chains were read from a single sample in a study of T cell responses to AZD1222 COVID-19 vaccine. Libraries were prepared by immunoSEQ multiplex PCR; TCRdb keeps only in-frame clonotypes and omits some of them. The table lists 40,000 or so clones, over 80% of them singletons. The specimen was peripheral blood, collected 28 days after the second AZD1222 dose. Source of these receptors: an adult who received the AZD1222 COVID-19 vaccine. Both conserved end residues are part of each CDR3. The order of the fields is clone size, D gene, V gene, J gene, CDR3 protein, CDR3 DNA. The D gene is left open where the match is weak. Size values are once, few and many counts, or a class for expanded clones, and some rows have none.

size: -
D: -
V: TRBV15
J: TRBJ2-3
CDR3: CATSRGFIGRESTDTQYF
DNA: TGTGCCACCAGCAGAGGTTTTATTGGCAGAGAAAGCACAGATACGCAGTATTTT

size: -
D: -
V: TRBV18
J: TRBJ2-1
CDR3: CASSRDPRLFF
DNA: TGTGCCAGCTCACGAGACCCCCGACTGTTCTTC

size: -
D: -
V: TRBV15
J: TRBJ1-4
CDR3: CATSRAMGRGLEKLFF
DNA: TGTGCCACCAGCAGGGCCATGGGGCGCGGATTAGAAAAACTGTTTTTT

size: medium-sized
D: TRBD1
V: TRBV6-5
J: TRBJ2-1
CDR3: CASSQTGESVNEQFF
DNA: TGTGCCAGCAGTCAGACAGGGGAATCGGTCAATGAGCAGTTCTTC

size: -
D: -
V: TRBV6-5
J: TRBJ1-4
CDR3: CASGEHNEKLFF
DNA: TGTGCCAGCGGGGAGCATAATGAAAAACTGTTTTTT

size: -
D: -
V: TRBV19
J: TRBJ2-7
CDR3: CASSILAGSEQYF
DNA: TGTGCCAGTAGTATCTTAGCAGGGAGCGAGCAGTACTTC

size: -
D: -
V: TRBV18
J: TRBJ2-4
CDR3: CASSPAGADIQYF
DNA: TGTGCCAGCTCACCGGCGGGGGCGGACATTCAGTACTTC

size: -
D: -
V: TRBV30
J: TRBJ1-3
CDR3: CAWSRDTIRGNTIYF
DNA: TGTGCCTGGAGTAGGGACACGATCCGAGGAAACACCATATATTTT

size: once
D: -
V: TRBV18
J: TRBJ2-5
CDR3: CASSPPGAPSQETQYF
DNA: TGTGCCAGCTCACCCCCAGGGGCGCCGTCCCAAGAGACCCAGTACTTC

size: -
D: -
V: TRBV12-3/TRBV12-4
J: TRBJ2-1
CDR3: CASSRDTGNEQFF
DNA: TGTGCCAGCAGTCGGGACACAGGCAATGAGCAGTTCTTC

size: -
D: -
V: TRBV27
J: TRBJ2-1
CDR3: CASSGDSRSYNEQFF
DNA: TGTGCCAGCAGTGGGGACTCCCGCTCCTACAATGAGCAGTTCTTC

size: -
D: TRBD2
V: TRBV7-6
J: TRBJ2-3
CDR3: CASSLGAGGDTDTQYF
DNA: TGTGCCAGCAGCTTAGGTGCGGGGGGAGACACAGATACGCAGTATTTT

size: -
D: -
V: TRBV5-1
J: TRBJ2-3
CDR3: CASSFGEGARGTDTQYF
DNA: TGCGCCAGCAGCTTTGGGGAGGGGGCGCGTGGCACAGATACGCAGTATTTT

size: -
D: -
V: TRBV5-6
J: TRBJ2-7
CDR3: CASSLKLSRGAYEQYF
DNA: TGTGCCAGCAGCTTGAAATTATCTAGGGGGGCCTACGAGCAGTACTTC

size: once
D: -
V: TRBV12-3/TRBV12-4
J: TRBJ1-2
CDR3: CASSYRNYGYTF
DNA: TGTGCCAGCAGTTACAGGAACTATGGCTACACCTTC

size: -
D: -
V: TRBV5-1
J: TRBJ1-4
CDR3: CASSPSFREKLFF
DNA: TGCGCCAGCAGCCCATCTTTTAGAGAAAAACTGTTTTTT

size: -
D: TRBD2
V: TRBV4-2
J: TRBJ2-1
CDR3: CASSPNRLAGVNEQFF
DNA: TGTGCCAGCAGCCCTAATAGGCTAGCGGGAGTCAATGAGCAGTTCTTC

size: -
D: TRBD2
V: TRBV6-5
J: TRBJ2-7
CDR3: CASRGGYEQYF
DNA: TGTGCCAGCAGGGGAGGGTACGAGCAGTACTTC

size: -
D: -
V: TRBV5-1
J: TRBJ2-3
CDR3: CASRREGVSTDTQYF
DNA: TGCGCCAGCAGAAGAGAGGGGGTTAGCACAGATACGCAGTATTTT

size: -
D: -
V: TRBV19
J: TRBJ1-2
CDR3: CASTSGDSGGYTF
DNA: TGTGCCAGTACCTCGGGAGATTCGGGAGGCTACACCTTC

size: -
D: -
V: TRBV12-3/TRBV12-4
J: TRBJ1-6
CDR3: CASSSTKPFPLHF
DNA: TGTGCCAGCAGTTCTACAAAGCCCTTCCCCCTCCACTTT

size: -
D: -
V: TRBV5-4
J: TRBJ1-5
CDR3: CASSTGGGNQPQHF
DNA: TGTGCCAGCAGCACTGGAGGAGGTAATCAGCCCCAGCATTTT

size: -
D: -
V: TRBV12-5
J: TRBJ2-2
CDR3: CASGPVLERNTGELFF
DNA: TGTGCTAGTGGCCCGGTTCTTGAGCGCAACACCGGGGAGCTGTTTTTT

size: -
D: TRBD2
V: TRBV2
J: TRBJ2-1
CDR3: CASSVGLAGNEQFF
DNA: TGTGCCAGCAGTGTGGGACTAGCGGGGAATGAGCAGTTCTTC

size: -
D: -
V: TRBV7-9
J: TRBJ1-2
CDR3: CASSLGQNYGYTF
DNA: TGTGCCAGCAGCCTTGGACAGAACTATGGCTACACCTTC

size: -
D: -
V: TRBV19
J: TRBJ1-2
CDR3: CASSTLQGSVYGYTF
DNA: TGTGCCAGTAGTACTCTACAGGGAAGTGTCTATGGCTACACCTTC

size: -
D: -
V: TRBV7-9
J: TRBJ2-1
CDR3: CASSPSEQFF
DNA: TGTGCCAGCTCCCCAAGTGAACAGTTCTTC

size: -
D: TRBD2
V: TRBV3-1/TRBV3-2
J: TRBJ2-3
CDR3: CASSLGLADLGTQYF
DNA: TGTGCCAGCAGCCTCGGACTAGCGGACCTCGGTACGCAGTATTTT